These 10 T cell receptor beta chains were sequenced from one sample in a study of blood T cells in healthy people across ages. The authors ran a second PCR of about 6 to 12 cycles using a sample-barcoded 5' primer and a J-beta primer mix. TCRdb passed the 5' RACE reads through MiXCR, listing each CDR3 protein once. The top ten clones hold 18% of a sample with 550,000 to 600,000 distinct CDR3 sequences, approximately 27% of them seen once. Specimen: blood. All receptors come from a woman aged 70-85 years in good health.

The J gene is TRBJ2-7, the V gene TRBV3-1; 9 positions match TRBD2. Germline assignment: CDR1 LGHDT and CDR2 YNNKEL (reference sequence). The CDR3 consists of 14 residues. J was trimmed by 10 bases and V by 3 bases; bases with no gene match: 10. The CDR3 DNA sequence: TGTGCCAGCAGCCAGGACTCCGGGACTAGCTATCAGTACTTC. Protein product: CASSQDSGTSYQYF.

In regard to this clonotype: This is likely a read error, given that the CDR3 carries no conserved phenylalanine or tryptophan at its end. The chain has TRBV20-1 and TRBJ2-3, with 9 nucleotides matching TRBD2. V lost 6 bases to trimming and J lost 1 base; unmatched junction nucleotides: 5. The CDR3 totals 14 residues. Germline lookup yields CDR1 DFQATT and CDR2 SNEGSKA (reference sequence). CDR3 amino acids: CSAPIAGGTDTQYY. The DNA of the CDR3 is TGCAGTGCCCCCATAGCGGGAGGCACAGATACGCAGTATTAT.

This clonotype was seen a few times. V is TRBV4-3 and J is TRBJ2-3; D is uncertain. V was trimmed by 4 bases and J by 5 bases, leaving 7 bases between them. This CDR3 spans 12 amino acids. In germline, CDR1 is LGHNA, CDR2 YSLEER. The CDR3 DNA is TGCGCCAGCAGCCCGGAACAAGATACGCAGTATTTT. Translation: CASSPEQDTQYF.

This clonotype turned up a few times. The chain links TRBV5-6 to TRBJ2-4, with D possibly being TRBD1 or TRBD2 (6 bases each). This CDR3 is built from 14 residues. V was cut by 3 bases and J by 7 bases, with 14 bases left in between. Germline CDR1 is SGHDT and CDR2 is YYEEEE. The CDR3 loop reads CASSSLGGGNIQYF. CDR3 nucleotides: TGTGCCAGCAGCTCCCTCGGGGGCGGCAACATTCAGTACTTC. The variable domain in full, with the rest retrieved from reference TRBV5-6 and TRBJ2-4, is DAGVTQSPTHLIKTRGQQVTLRCSPKSGHDTVSWYQQALGQGPQFIFQYYEEEERQRGNFPDRFSGHQFPNYSSELNVNALLLGDSALYLCASSSLGGGNIQYFGAGTRLSVL.

The V call is TRBV18, the J call TRBJ1-6; maybe TRBD1 (6 bases). Per the germline V gene, CDR1 is KGHSH and CDR2 is LQKENI. The germline V and J ends were trimmed by 1 base and 8 bases, with 15 bases remaining between them. The CDR3 loop spans 16 amino acids. The CDR3 loop is CASSPLRRGVDSPLHF. DNA of the CDR3: TGTGCCAGCTCACCACTCCGAAGGGGGGTTGATTCACCCCTCCACTTT.

This chain links TRBV5-1 with TRBJ1-2; 8 bases match TRBD1. Losses at the gene ends were 4 bases for V and 3 bases for J; bases not matched to a gene: 5. The CDR3 spans 14 residues. CDR1 and CDR2 from the germline V gene are SGHRS and YFSETQ. This CDR3 reads CASSRQGRDYGYTF. The CDR3 bases are TGCGCCAGCAGCCGACAGGGGAGGGACTATGGCTACACCTTC.

This clonotype showed up just a few times. The chain links TRBV20-1 to TRBJ2-5, with a weak D call TRBD1 (6 bases). Deletions cut 0 bases from V and 5 bases from J, with 16 bases between. Per germline, CDR1 DFQATT and CDR2 SNEGSKA (reference sequence). This CDR3 spans 15 amino acids. This CDR3 is CSARDPRGWGETQYF. The DNA for the CDR3 is TGCAGTGCTAGAGATCCCAGGGGATGGGGGGAGACCCAGTACTTC.

V usage is TRBV24-1 and J usage is TRBJ1-5; the match to TRBD1 covers 7 bases. This CDR3 spans 16 amino acids. The V segment lost 2 bases and the J segment 2 bases; nucleotides outside the gene matches: 5. Germline CDR1 reads KGHDR; CDR2 reads SFDVKD. The CDR3 reads CATSDSTGIGNQPQHF. As DNA, the CDR3 is TGTGCCACCAGTGATTCGACAGGGATTGGCAATCAGCCCCAGCATTTT.

Ten or more counts support this clonotype. The V and J genes are TRBV29-1 and TRBJ2-5; tentatively, D is TRBD2 (5 bases). V dropped 6 bases and J dropped 5 bases, with 13 bases sitting between them. The CDR3 covers 12 residues. CDR1 is SQVTM, CDR2 ANQGSEA, per germline. Here the CDR3 DNA reads TGCAGCGTACTCTTTGGGGAGGAGACCCAGTACTTC. Amino acid sequence: CSVLFGEETQYF.

This chain joins TRBV7-9 and TRBJ1-1; 7 positions agree with TRBD1. V lost 3 bases, J lost 1 base, and 5 bases stayed unmatched. The CDR3 consists of 15 residues. Germline CDR1 and CDR2: SEHNR and FQNEAQ (reference sequence). CDR3 residues: CASSFGTAPNTEAFF. CDR3 nucleotide sequence: TGTGCCAGCAGCTTCGGGACAGCGCCGAACACTGAAGCTTTCTTT.